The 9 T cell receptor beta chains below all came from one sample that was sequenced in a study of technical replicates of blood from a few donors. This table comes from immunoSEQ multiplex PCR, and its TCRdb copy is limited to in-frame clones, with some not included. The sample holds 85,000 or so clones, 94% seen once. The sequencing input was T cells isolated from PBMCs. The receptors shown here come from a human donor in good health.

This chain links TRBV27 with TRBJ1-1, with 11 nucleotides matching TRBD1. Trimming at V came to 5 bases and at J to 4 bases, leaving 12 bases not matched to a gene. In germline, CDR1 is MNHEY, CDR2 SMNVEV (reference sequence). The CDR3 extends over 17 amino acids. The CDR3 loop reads CASSTYGQGAWGTEAFF. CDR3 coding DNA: TGTGCCAGCAGTACGTATGGACAGGGGGCCTGGGGCACTGAAGCTTTCTTT.

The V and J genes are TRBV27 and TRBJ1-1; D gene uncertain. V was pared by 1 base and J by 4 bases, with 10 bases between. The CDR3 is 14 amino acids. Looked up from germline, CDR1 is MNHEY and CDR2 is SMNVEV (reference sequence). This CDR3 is CASSLFRGGTEAFF. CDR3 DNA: TGTGCCAGCAGTTTATTCCGGGGTGGCACTGAAGCTTTCTTT.

For the CDR3, the DNA is TGTGCCAGCAGTGAAATCGGTTCGGTCGAAAACAATCAGCCCCAGCATTTT. Translation: CASSEIGSVENNQPQHF. The chain uses TRBV6-1 and TRBJ1-5; the D is unclear. V shed 2 bases and J shed 3 bases, with 17 bases lying between them. Per the germline V gene, CDR1 is MNHNS and CDR2 is SASEGT. The CDR3 is made up of 17 amino acids.

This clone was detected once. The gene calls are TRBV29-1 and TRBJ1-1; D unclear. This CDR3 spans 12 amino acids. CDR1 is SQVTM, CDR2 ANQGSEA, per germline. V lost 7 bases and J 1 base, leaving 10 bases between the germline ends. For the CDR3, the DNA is TGCAGCGCTGGGCGAGAGAACACTGAAGCTTTCTTT. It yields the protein CSAGRENTEAFF.

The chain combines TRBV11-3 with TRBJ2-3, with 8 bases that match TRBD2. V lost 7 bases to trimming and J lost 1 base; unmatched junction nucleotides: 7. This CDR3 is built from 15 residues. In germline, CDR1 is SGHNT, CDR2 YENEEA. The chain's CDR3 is CASKKAGERTDTQYF. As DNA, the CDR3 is TGTGCCAGCAAAAAAGCGGGGGAACGCACAGATACGCAGTATTTT.

The CDR3 loop is CASSQESYSPLHF. As DNA, the CDR3 is TGTGCCAGCAGCCAAGAGTCGTATTCACCCCTCCACTTT. V usage is TRBV14 and J usage is TRBJ1-6; D gene uncertain. The length of the CDR3 is 13 residues. V was trimmed by 0 bases and J by 8 bases, leaving 5 bases between them. Germline V gene data show CDR1 as SGHDN and CDR2 as FVKESK.

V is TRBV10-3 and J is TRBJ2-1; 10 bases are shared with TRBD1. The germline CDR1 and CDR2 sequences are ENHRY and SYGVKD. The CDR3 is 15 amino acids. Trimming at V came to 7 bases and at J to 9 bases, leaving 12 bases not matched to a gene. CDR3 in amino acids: CAITNGGQGTGEQFF. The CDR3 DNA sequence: TGTGCCATCACAAACGGGGGACAGGGGACCGGTGAGCAGTTCTTC.

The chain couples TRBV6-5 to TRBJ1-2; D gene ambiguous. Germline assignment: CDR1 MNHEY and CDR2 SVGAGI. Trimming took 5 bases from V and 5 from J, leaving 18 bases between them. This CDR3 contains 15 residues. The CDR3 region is CASSPTSLAVYGYTF. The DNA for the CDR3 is TGTGCCAGCAGTCCGACTTCGTTGGCAGTTTATGGCTACACCTTC.

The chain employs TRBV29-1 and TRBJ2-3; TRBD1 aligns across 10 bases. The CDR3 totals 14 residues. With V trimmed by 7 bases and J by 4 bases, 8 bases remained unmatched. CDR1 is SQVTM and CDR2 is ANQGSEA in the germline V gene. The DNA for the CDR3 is TGCAGCGCCCTTGGTGGACAGGGGGCAGATACGCAGTATTTT. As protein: CSALGGQGADTQYF.